A selection of T cell receptor beta chains follows, all from one sample in a study of T-cell memory formation after mild COVID-19. TCRdb re-analysed the 5' RACE reads in MiXCR, keeping a single row per CDR3 protein. The table shows tens of thousands of distinct CDR3 sequences, with 25% occurring only once. The sequenced sample consisted of PBMCs or a T cell subset sorted from them (not recorded which). The receptors derive from a man aged 18 to 30 who had mild COVID-19 (a few samples of this study predate the infection). Cell type and time point are not known. CDR3s include the opening cysteine and the closing phenylalanine or tryptophan. The D gene is left open where the match is weak. Expanded clones get a size class; other rows say once, few or many, or leave the size out.

-	TRBV4-3	TRBJ2-7	few	TGCGCCAGCAGCCAAGGGTGGGGGGCTTACGAGCAGTACTTC	CASSQGWGAYEQYF
-	TRBV9	TRBJ2-5	-	TGTGCCAGCAGCGTAGAACCCCAGCCCCAAGAGACCCAGTACTTC	CASSVEPQPQETQYF
-	TRBV28	TRBJ1-3	-	TGTGCCAGCAGTTTTCTTAGGGTGTCTGGAAACACCATATATTTT	CASSFLRVSGNTIYF
-	TRBV5-1	TRBJ2-1	-	TGCGCCAGCGAAGGGGGGAACGGTTACGAGCAGTTCTTC	CASEGGNGYEQFF
TRBD1	TRBV6-5	TRBJ1-1	-	TGTGCCAGTAGGACAGGGGGCTCGAACACTGAAGCTTTCTTT	CASRTGGSNTEAFF
-	TRBV7-9	TRBJ1-1	-	TGTGCCAGCAGCTCCAGTTCTAACCCTGAAGCTTTCTTT	CASSSSSNPEAFF
-	TRBV4-3	TRBJ2-2	-	TGCGCCAGCAGCCAAGGGGATTCCGGGGAGCTGTTTTTT	CASSQGDSGELFF
-	TRBV5-6	TRBJ1-2	-	TGTGCCAGCAGCTTAGTTCTACTGAACTATGGCTACACCTTC	CASSLVLLNYGYTF
-	TRBV15	TRBJ2-2	-	TGTGCCACCAGCAGGGGTTGGGCGTCCGGGGAGCTGTTTTTT	CATSRGWASGELFF
-	TRBV11-2	TRBJ2-1	-	TGTGCCAGCAGCGGATACGGGACCGCGGAGCAGTTCTTC	CASSGYGTAEQFF
-	TRBV12-3/TRBV12-4	TRBJ2-2	many	TGTGCCAGCAGTTTGGGTGGTAGCACCGGGGAGCTGTTTTTT	CASSLGGSTGELFF
-	TRBV7-2	TRBJ2-5	-	TGTGCCAGCAGCCGATTCAAGCAGTACTTC	CASSRFKQYF
-	TRBV7-2	TRBJ1-3	-	TGTGCCAGCAGCTTCCAGTTTGGGGCTGGAAACACCATATATTTT	CASSFQFGAGNTIYF
-	TRBV7-9	TRBJ2-3	-	TGTGCCAGCAGCCCAGGGACGGGGGCAGATACGCAGTATTTT	CASSPGTGADTQYF
-	TRBV20-1	TRBJ1-1	many	TGCAGTGCTCAACAGGGTAACACTGAAGCTTTCTTT	CSAQQGNTEAFF
TRBD1	TRBV12-3/TRBV12-4	TRBJ2-3	few	TGTGCCAGCAGCCCCACAGGGGGCGTACAAGATACGCAGTATTTT	CASSPTGGVQDTQYF
-	TRBV6-2/TRBV6-3	TRBJ1-2	-	TGTGCCAGCAGACCACTGGGGGTCTATGGCTACACCTTC	CASRPLGVYGYTF
-	TRBV27	TRBJ2-5	few	TGTGCCAGCAGTTTAGACAGGCGGGGGGAGACCCAGTACTTC	CASSLDRRGETQYF
TRBD1	TRBV7-9	TRBJ2-3	-	TGTGCCAGCAGTGGAGACAGGGGGCCCACAGATACGCAGTATTTT	CASSGDRGPTDTQYF
-	TRBV11-2	TRBJ1-1	few	TGTGCCAGCAGCTTTGGGGGGGTTTATGCGCCTGAAGCTTTCTTT	CASSFGGVYAPEAFF
TRBD1	TRBV7-9	TRBJ2-3	few	TGTGCCAGCAGTTTCACGGACAGGGGGAGAGATACGCAGTATTTT	CASSFTDRGRDTQYF
TRBD1	TRBV4-1	TRBJ1-1	few	TGCGCCAGCAGCCAAGGACAGGGAATCATGAACACTGAAGCTTTCTTT	CASSQGQGIMNTEAFF
-	TRBV5-6	TRBJ2-3	-	TGTGCCAGCAGCTTGGGACGCAGCACAGATACGCAGTATTTT	CASSLGRSTDTQYF
-	TRBV4-1	TRBJ1-6	few	TGCGCCAGCAGCCAGGCCAGGAATTCACCCCTCCACTTT	CASSQARNSPLHF
TRBD2	TRBV6-2/TRBV6-3	TRBJ2-7	-	TGTGCCAGCGGGACTAGCAGGGCCTACGAGCAGTACTTC	CASGTSRAYEQYF
-	TRBV7-2	TRBJ1-4	few	TGTGCCAGCAGCAAGCGGGGCAGGGATGCAACTAATGAAAAACTGTTTTTT	CASSKRGRDATNEKLFF
-	TRBV21-1	TRBJ2-2	-	TGTGCCAGCAGCACCCGAGACACCGGGGAGCTGTTTTTT	CASSTRDTGELFF
-	TRBV6-5	TRBJ2-7	-	TGTGCCAGCAGTTACTCGGGTACCAGCTACGAGCAGTACTTC	CASSYSGTSYEQYF
TRBD1	TRBV7-9	TRBJ1-1	few	TGTGCCAGCAGCACACAGGGGGCCACTGAAGCTTTCTTT	CASSTQGATEAFF
-	TRBV10-3	TRBJ2-5	few	TGTGCCATCTCTTGGGACGACCAAGAGACCCAGTACTTC	CAISWDDQETQYF
TRBD1	TRBV14	TRBJ2-1	few	TGTGCCAGCAGCCAACTGAGGACAGGGGCCTACAATGAGCAGTTCTTC	CASSQLRTGAYNEQFF
-	TRBV29-1	TRBJ2-3	-	TGCAGCGTTGAAGGCCGAACAGATACGCAGTATTTT	CSVEGRTDTQYF
-	TRBV28	TRBJ1-1	-	TGTGCCAGCAGTACTTACCGGGGCGGCAACACTGAAGCTTTCTTT	CASSTYRGGNTEAFF
-	TRBV5-1	TRBJ2-1	-	TGCGCCAGCAGCCTACGGACTTCCTACAATGAGCAGTTCTTC	CASSLRTSYNEQFF
-	TRBV21-1	TRBJ2-5	-	TGTGCCAGCAGCAAAAGTCGGCAGGGGGCGATCAATGGAGAGACCCAGTACTTC	CASSKSRQGAINGETQYF
-	TRBV5-1	TRBJ2-3	-	TGCGCCAGCAGCTGGGACGGTGTCACAGATACGCAGTATTTT	CASSWDGVTDTQYF
-	TRBV14	TRBJ2-7	few	TGTGCCAGCAACCAAGAGGGGGGACCCTACGAGCAGTACTTC	CASNQEGGPYEQYF
TRBD1	TRBV24-1	TRBJ1-2	few	TGTGCCACCAGTGATGGCGGGACAGGGGGTACTAACTATGGCTACACCTTC	CATSDGGTGGTNYGYTF
-	TRBV5-1	TRBJ1-2	few	TGCGCCAGCAGCCCGCTCGGACAGAGTGCTCCGGTGTATGGCTACACCTTC	CASSPLGQSAPVYGYTF
TRBD2	TRBV4-2	TRBJ2-1	many	TGTGCCAGCAGCCCCTTAAACCTAGCGGGGGAACACAATGAGCAGTTCTTC	CASSPLNLAGEHNEQFF
-	TRBV9	TRBJ2-5	-	TGTGCCAGCAGCGTAGGGTCTGTGGGGCTCGAGACCCAGTACTTC	CASSVGSVGLETQYF
-	TRBV5-1	TRBJ2-7	-	TGCGCCAGCAGCATGGGCGCTGGAAGTTACGAGCAGTACTTC	CASSMGAGSYEQYF
-	TRBV4-3	TRBJ2-3	-	TGCGCCAGCAGCCAAGATGGGCACACAGATACGCAGTATTTT	CASSQDGHTDTQYF
-	TRBV5-6	TRBJ1-5	-	TGTGCCAGCAGCTTGTTAAATTCTGGGGTCGGGCAGCCCCAGCATTTT	CASSLLNSGVGQPQHF
TRBD1	TRBV7-9	TRBJ2-7	many	TGTGCCAGCAGCTCCCGGGACAGCTACGAGCAGTACTTC	CASSSRDSYEQYF
-	TRBV7-6	TRBJ2-2	-	TGTGCCAGCAGCTTAGTTACCTCGACCGGGGAGCTGTTTTTT	CASSLVTSTGELFF
TRBD1	TRBV19	TRBJ1-2	-	TGTGCCAGTAGTATAGACAGGGGGCGCGATGGCTACACCTTC	CASSIDRGRDGYTF
-	TRBV11-2	TRBJ1-6	-	TGTGCCAGCAGCTTAGACCAATCACCCCTCCACTTT	CASSLDQSPLHF
-	TRBV7-2	TRBJ2-5	-	TGTGCCAGCAGCTCCGTGGCAGGGCAAGAGACCCAGTACTTC	CASSSVAGQETQYF
TRBD2	TRBV28	TRBJ2-3	few	TGTGCCAGCTCAGAAATCCCCGGCGGGGGGCCAGATACGCAGTATTTT	CASSEIPGGGPDTQYF
TRBD1	TRBV4-3	TRBJ2-2	few	TGCGCCAGCAGCCAAGATCTGGGGACAGCTACGAACACCGGGGAGCTGTTTTTT	CASSQDLGTATNTGELFF
TRBD1	TRBV24-1	TRBJ1-1	few	TGTGCCGTGGACAGGGGGAGCAAAACTGAAGCTTTCTTT	CAVDRGSKTEAFF
-	TRBV24-1	TRBJ2-1	few	TGTGCCACCAGTGACCGGGGGGCAGGGAACAATGAGCAGTTCTTC	CATSDRGAGNNEQFF
TRBD1	TRBV7-3	TRBJ2-3	-	TGTGCCAGCAGCCGAGAGCCTCGACAGGGCGGCACAGATACGCAGTATTTT	CASSREPRQGGTDTQYF
-	TRBV7-3	TRBJ2-1	-	TGTGCCAGCAGCTTCCAGGGTGGCAATGAGCAGTTCTTC	CASSFQGGNEQFF
-	TRBV7-9	TRBJ1-5	few	TGTGCCAGCAGCTCCCCAGGGGTAGGAAATCAGCCCCAGCATTTT	CASSSPGVGNQPQHF
TRBD2	TRBV4-1	TRBJ2-7	few	TGCGCCAGCAGCCCCCGCCCCACAGCGGGGGGATACGAGCAGTACTTC	CASSPRPTAGGYEQYF
TRBD2	TRBV7-3	TRBJ2-2	-	TGTGCCAGCAGCTTTAGCGGGGGGGCCCCAAACACCGGGGAGCTGTTTTTT	CASSFSGGAPNTGELFF
-	TRBV6-5	TRBJ2-6	-	TGTGCCAGCGGGTCAGGGGTTACCGGGGCCAACGTCCTGACTTTC	CASGSGVTGANVLTF